A single T cell receptor beta chain is shown here with its context. The CDR3 is 15 residues long. Germline V lookup: CDR1 MNHEY, CDR2 SVGAGI. J was trimmed by 5 bases and V by 6 bases; bases with no gene match: 12. Sequencing was performed with immunoSEQ multiplex PCR; in TCRdb, only in-frame clones are kept and a portion is missing. The repertoire holds roughly 100,000 clones, with 92% as singletons. This entry comes from a study of T cell changes during pregnancy in multiple sclerosis. This chain uses TRBV6-5 with TRBJ1-2; 7 nucleotides line up with TRBD1. The starting material was peripheral blood, obtained after pregnancy. The receptor's source is a female donor with multiple sclerosis, enrolled in a pregnancy study. Here the CDR3 reads CASSDRDGITYGYTF. The CDR3 DNA is TGTGCCAGCAGCGACAGGGACGGAATTACGTATGGCTACACCTTC.